These 23 T cell receptor beta chains were sequenced from one sample in a study of blood T cell repertoires in COVID-19. The table came from immunoSEQ multiplex PCR; TCRdb's copy has only in-frame clones and leaves some out. The table lists under 200,000 clones, 70% to 90% of them singletons, with 5.5% to 7% in the top ten. Material for sequencing was peripheral blood. Receptors originate from a man aged 45-65 years with active or convalescent COVID-19.

Regarding this clone: This sample includes further DNA sequences coding for the same CDR3. V and J are TRBV12-3 or TRBV12-4 and TRBJ1-6; D is ambiguous. The ends were cut back, 1 base at V and 8 bases at J, with 6 bases in the middle. The CDR3 runs to 13 residues. CDR3 region: CASSLVADSPLHF. For the CDR3, the DNA is TGTGCCAGCAGTTTAGTAGCCGATTCACCCCTCCACTTT.

The chain's CDR3 is CASSSAELYSPLHF. CDR3 nucleotide sequence: TGTGCCAGCAGCTCCGCGGAATTATATTCACCCCTCCACTTT. V usage is TRBV28 and J usage is TRBJ1-6; no reliable D call. With 6 bases removed from V and 8 bases from J, the gap between germline ends came to 14 bases. Germline V gene lookup returns CDR1 MDHEN and CDR2 SYDVKM. The CDR3 spans 14 residues.

This clone was detected only a few times. CDR3 amino acids: CASSSTYPQVNYGYTF. The CDR3 nucleotides are TGTGCCAGCAGCTCAACGTACCCCCAGGTCAACTATGGCTACACCTTC. V and J are TRBV27 and TRBJ1-2; D ambiguous. From germline, CDR1 is MNHEY and CDR2 SMNVEV (reference sequence). The CDR3 covers 16 residues. Trimming stripped 6 bases from V and 2 bases from J, with 19 bases between.

The V gene is TRBV27, the J gene TRBJ1-6; TRBD1 aligns across 7 bases. V lost 6 bases, J lost 0 bases, and 5 bases stayed unmatched. There are 16 residues in the CDR3. Germline loops: CDR1 MNHEY, CDR2 SMNVEV (reference sequence). CDR3 sequence: CASSRDRSSYNSPLHF. The DNA of the CDR3 is TGTGCCAGCAGCCGGGACAGAAGCTCCTATAATTCACCCCTCCACTTT.

V and J are TRBV7-2 and TRBJ1-2, with 7 bases lining up with TRBD1. Germline trimming cut 4 bases from V and 4 bases from J; bases unmatched to any gene: 9. The CDR3 has 15 amino acids. The germline gives CDR1 SGHTA, CDR2 FQGNSA. CDR3 nucleotide sequence: TGTGCCAGCAGCTCGGACCCGGGACAGAGCTATGGCTACACCTTC. Its protein is CASSSDPGQSYGYTF. The variable domain in full, with the rest retrieved from reference TRBV7-2 and TRBJ1-2, is GAGVSQSPSNKVTEKGKDVELRCDPISGHTALYWYRQSLGQGLEFLIYFQGNSAPDKSGLPSDRFSAERTGGSVSTLTIQRTQQEDSAVYLCASSSDPGQSYGYTFGSGTRLTVV.

The genes are TRBV7-2 and TRBJ1-5; TRBD1 might be the D (5 bases). The germline V gene encodes CDR1 SGHTA and CDR2 FQGNSA. There are 15 residues in the CDR3. The V end lost 0 bases, the J end lost 2 bases, and 8 bases lay between the germline ends. CDR3: CASSLAIRGNQPQHF. The CDR3 nucleotides are TGTGCCAGCAGCTTAGCGATCAGGGGCAATCAGCCCCAGCATTTT.

The chain carries TRBV6-2 or TRBV6-3 and TRBJ2-7, with D hard to call. This CDR3 region has 13 residues. Deletions cut 2 bases from V and 3 bases from J, with 8 bases between. Germline-derived CDR1 and CDR2 are MNHEY and SVGEGT. Here the CDR3 reads CASSYELSYEQYF. In nucleotides, the CDR3 is TGTGCCAGCAGTTACGAACTGAGCTACGAGCAGTACTTC.

V is TRBV3-1 (or the pseudogene TRBV3-2) and J is TRBJ1-2, with a possible D match to TRBD1 (6 bases). Trimming cost V 1 base and J 6 bases, with 18 bases left between them. Germline lookup yields CDR1 LGHDT and CDR2 YNNKEL (reference sequence). The CDR3 has 16 amino acids. The CDR3 spells CASSQVSSRRGDGYTF. The CDR3 nucleotides are TGTGCCAGCAGCCAAGTTAGTTCACGCAGGGGTGATGGCTACACCTTC.

The V and J genes are TRBV11-3 and TRBJ2-1; 7 positions agree with TRBD2. Losses at the gene ends were 8 bases for V and 6 bases for J; bases not matched to a gene: 10. The CDR3 extends over 14 amino acids. The germline CDR1 and CDR2 sequences are SGHNT and YENEEA. CDR3 loop: CASLRGEEGNEQFF. The CDR3 nucleotides read TGTGCCAGCCTCCGGGGGGAGGAGGGCAATGAGCAGTTCTTC. Combining the CDR3 with reference TRBV11-3 and TRBJ2-1 gives the whole variable domain EAGVVQSPRYKIIEKKQPVAFWCNPISGHNTLYWYLQNLGQGPELLIRYENEEAVDDSQLPKDRFSAERLKGVDSTLKIQPAELGDSAVYLCASLRGEEGNEQFFGPGTRLTVL.

The chain links TRBV5-8 to TRBJ1-5; D not certain. The CDR3 extends over 14 amino acids. The V end lost 3 bases, the J end lost 6 bases, and 13 bases lay between the germline ends. Germline lookup yields CDR1 SGHTS and CDR2 YDEGEE. The CDR3 sequence: CASSSYSILQPQHF. As DNA, the CDR3 is TGTGCCAGCAGCTCATACTCGATTCTTCAGCCCCAGCATTTT.

J is TRBJ1-2 and V is TRBV12-3 or TRBV12-4, with D possibly TRBD1 on 5 matching bases. The CDR3 is 13 residues long. Trimming cost V 6 bases and J 2 bases, with 10 bases left between them. The CDR3 here is CASSQTENYGYTF. The CDR3 DNA reads TGTGCCAGCAGCCAGACAGAGAACTATGGCTACACCTTC.

V usage is TRBV3-1 (or the pseudogene TRBV3-2) and J usage is TRBJ2-5; TRBD1 aligns across 9 bases. CDR1 is LGHDT and CDR2 is YNNKEL in the germline V gene (reference sequence). This CDR3 region has 15 residues. J gave up 2 bases and V 5 bases, and 6 bases lay outside the gene matches. CDR3 loop: CASSSGQGRQETQYF. The CDR3 DNA sequence: TGTGCCAGCAGCTCGGGACAGGGCAGGCAAGAGACCCAGTACTTC.

The gene calls are TRBV9 and TRBJ1-4; possibly TRBD1 for D (5 bases). This CDR3 region has 15 residues. The V gene lost 0 bases and the J gene lost 3 bases, with 9 bases spanning the gap. Germline V gene data show CDR1 as SGDLS and CDR2 as YYNGEE. This CDR3 is CASSVGPGSNEKLFF. As DNA, the CDR3 is TGTGCCAGCAGCGTAGGACCAGGGTCTAATGAAAAACTGTTTTTT. The whole variable domain, filled in from reference TRBV9 and TRBJ1-4, reads DSGVTQTPKHLITATGQRVTLRCSPRSGDLSVYWYQQSLDQGLQFLIQYYNGEERAKGNILERFSAQQFPDLHSELNLSSLELGDSALYFCASSVGPGSNEKLFFGSGTQLSVL.

This chain links TRBV19 with TRBJ1-4; TRBD1 might be the D (5 bases). From germline, CDR1 is LNHDA and CDR2 SQIVND (reference sequence). This CDR3 has 18 residues. Deletions cut 0 bases from V and 1 base from J, with 15 bases between. CDR3 bases: TGTGCCAGTAGTATAGATAGGGAGGTAAGGGGAACTAATGAAAAACTGTTTTTT. Its translation is CASSIDREVRGTNEKLFF.

This chain connects TRBV5-4 to TRBJ2-1, with 8 bases matching TRBD2. Looked up from germline, CDR1 is SGHNT and CDR2 is YYREEE (reference sequence). V lost 3 bases, J lost 3 bases, and 11 bases stayed unmatched. CDR3 length: 17 amino acids. For the CDR3, the DNA is TGTGCCAGCAGCTCCGCCGAGGCGGGAGGTCTCTACAATGAGCAGTTCTTC. It translates to CASSSAEAGGLYNEQFF. The entire variable domain, with the rest obtained from reference TRBV5-4 and TRBJ2-1, is as follows: ETGVTQSPTHLIKTRGQQVTLRCSSQSGHNTVSWYQQALGQGPQFIFQYYREEENGRGNFPPRFSGLQFPNYSSELNVNALELDDSALYLCASSSAEAGGLYNEQFFGPGTRLTVL.

This clone was seen only once. The gene calls are TRBV5-6 and TRBJ2-7; D remains ambiguous. CDR1 is SGHDT and CDR2 is YYEEEE in the germline V gene. V lost 2 bases and J 6 bases, leaving 18 bases between the germline ends. This CDR3 region has 15 residues. The CDR3 sequence: CASSFLTGALFEQYF. The CDR3 DNA is TGTGCCAGCAGCTTCCTGACCGGAGCCCTTTTCGAGCAGTACTTC.

This chain uses TRBV9 with TRBJ2-2; 8 bases are a match to TRBD2. From germline, CDR1 is SGDLS and CDR2 YYNGEE. The CDR3 sequence is 16 residues long. With 2 bases clipped from V and 0 bases from J, the junction kept 3 bases outside the gene matches. In DNA, the CDR3 is TGTGCCAGCAGCGTGCGGGGGGACCCGAACACCGGGGAGCTGTTTTTT. Amino acid sequence: CASSVRGDPNTGELFF.

This chain uses TRBV4-2 with TRBJ2-1; weak D call: TRBD2 (5 bases). The CDR3 sequence is 13 residues long. V lost 0 bases and J 9 bases, leaving 9 bases between the germline ends. Germline loops: CDR1 LGHNA, CDR2 YNFKEQ. The CDR3 nucleotides are TGTGCCAGCAGCCAAGACGCTGCGGGTGAGCAGTTCTTC. Translating gives CASSQDAAGEQFF.

The CDR3 DNA sequence: TGCGCCAGCAGATACGCAGAGAACACTGAAGCTTTCTTT. Encoded protein: CASRYAENTEAFF. The V gene is TRBV5-1, the J gene TRBJ1-1; D not certain. The CDR3 spans 13 residues. Germline-derived CDR1 and CDR2 are SGHRS and YFSETQ. With 5 bases removed from V and 1 base from J, the gap between germline ends came to 9 bases.

J is TRBJ2-2 and V is TRBV19; 10 bases are shared with TRBD1. The CDR3 has 14 residues. Trimming at V came to 11 bases and at J to 1 base, leaving 4 bases not matched to a gene. Germline assignment: CDR1 LNHDA and CDR2 SQIVND (reference sequence). The CDR3, as DNA: TGTGCCTGCCGGGACAGGGGGAACACCGGGGAGCTGTTTTTT. This translates into CACRDRGNTGELFF.

This clone appeared a few times. This chain connects TRBV30 to TRBJ1-5; D gene unclear. The CDR3 runs to 15 residues. V was cut by 0 bases and J by 3 bases, with 12 bases left in between. Germline-derived CDR1 and CDR2 are GTSNPN and SVGIG (reference sequence). CDR3 amino acids: CAWSVGGGSNQPQHF. The CDR3 bases are TGTGCCTGGAGTGTTGGTGGAGGGTCCAATCAGCCCCAGCATTTT. The entire variable domain, with the rest obtained from reference TRBV30 and TRBJ1-5, is as follows: SQTIHQWPATLVQPVGSPLSLECTVEGTSNPNLYWYRQAAGRGLQLLFYSVGIGQISSEVPQNLSASRPQDRQFILSSKKLLLSDSGFYLCAWSVGGGSNQPQHFGDGTRLSIL.

The gene calls are TRBV7-2 and TRBJ2-3, with D perhaps matching TRBD1 (5 bases). The CDR3 sequence is 16 residues long. V was shortened by 3 bases and J by 2 bases, with 15 bases between the two germline ends. Germline-derived CDR1 and CDR2 are SGHTA and FQGNSA. Here the CDR3 DNA reads TGTGCCAGCAGCTTGACGAAGGGGCTATCCACAGATACGCAGTATTTT. Protein sequence: CASSLTKGLSTDTQYF.

The rearrangement uses TRBV4-2 and TRBJ1-4; a weak D match, TRBD1 (5 bases). Per the germline V gene, CDR1 is LGHNA and CDR2 is YNFKEQ. The ends were cut back, 3 bases at V and 6 bases at J, with 11 bases in the middle. This CDR3 region has 14 residues. Here the CDR3 reads CASSQGQGDEKLFF. The CDR3 DNA is TGTGCCAGCAGCCAGGGGCAGGGTGATGAAAAACTGTTTTTT.